The subject of this entry is one T cell receptor (beta chain). The antigen is not known. The CDR3 runs 16 residues. CDR1 and CDR2 from the germline V gene are MNHNY and SVGAGI (reference sequence). The trim removed 6 bases at V and 1 base at J, leaving 8 bases unmatched. Repertoires were generated with immunoSEQ multiplex PCR, while TCRdb's copy carries only in-frame clones and drops some. The data contain approximately 8,000 clones, about 90% of them singletons. This specimen belongs to a study of T cells in localized non-small cell lung cancer. Broader study findings: There were a median 57 of the top 100 tumor clones appearing in adjacent lung. Uninvolved neighboring lung showed the greatest T cell clonality, exceeding tumor. Increased T cell density in blood showed an association with longer overall survival. Investigators sequenced only a single tumor region, leaving heterogeneity possible.

This receptor was taken from a male donor older than 55 with stage III lung adenocarcinoma. The sample was peripheral blood, taken before any cancer treatment. This sequence joins TRBV6-6 and TRBJ1-1; 10 nucleotides agree with TRBD1. Here the CDR3 reads CASSFATGGENTEAFF. CDR3 DNA sequence: TGTGCCAGCAGCTTCGCGACAGGGGGCGAGAACACTGAAGCTTTCTTT.